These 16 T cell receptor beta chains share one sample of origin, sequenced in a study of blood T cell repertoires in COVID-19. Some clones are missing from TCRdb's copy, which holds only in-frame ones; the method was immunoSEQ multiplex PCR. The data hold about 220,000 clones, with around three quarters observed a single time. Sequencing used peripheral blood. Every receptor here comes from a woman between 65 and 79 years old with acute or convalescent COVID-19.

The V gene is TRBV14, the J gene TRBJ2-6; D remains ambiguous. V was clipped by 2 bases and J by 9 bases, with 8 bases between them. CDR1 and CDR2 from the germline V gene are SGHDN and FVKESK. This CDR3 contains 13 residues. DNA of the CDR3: TGTGCCAGCAGCCAACAGGTACTCAACGTCCTGACTTTC. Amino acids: CASSQQVLNVLTF.

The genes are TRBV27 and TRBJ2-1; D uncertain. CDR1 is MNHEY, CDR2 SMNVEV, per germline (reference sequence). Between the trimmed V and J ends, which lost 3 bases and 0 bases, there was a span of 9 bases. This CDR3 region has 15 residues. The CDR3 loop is CASSFEQSSYNEQFF. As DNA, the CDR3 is TGTGCCAGCAGTTTTGAGCAAAGCTCCTACAATGAGCAGTTCTTC.

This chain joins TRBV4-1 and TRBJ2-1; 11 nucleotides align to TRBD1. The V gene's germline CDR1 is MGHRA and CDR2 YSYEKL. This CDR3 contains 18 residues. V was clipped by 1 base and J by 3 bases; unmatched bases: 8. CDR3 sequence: CASSQASGTGGYYNEQFF. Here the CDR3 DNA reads TGCGCCAGCAGCCAAGCCTCTGGGACAGGGGGATACTACAATGAGCAGTTCTTC.

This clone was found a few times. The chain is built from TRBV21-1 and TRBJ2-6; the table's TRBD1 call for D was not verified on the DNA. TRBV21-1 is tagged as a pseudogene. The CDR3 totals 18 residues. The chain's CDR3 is CASSKSPAGSSGANVLTF. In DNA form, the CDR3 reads TGTGCCAGCAGCAAATCACCCGCAGGGTCCTCTGGGGCCAACGTCCTGACTTTC.

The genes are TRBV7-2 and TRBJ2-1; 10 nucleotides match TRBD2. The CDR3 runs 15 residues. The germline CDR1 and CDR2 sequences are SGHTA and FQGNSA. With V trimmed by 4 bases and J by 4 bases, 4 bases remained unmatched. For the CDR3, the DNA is TGTGCCAGCAGCTGGACTAGCGGCGGATACAATGAGCAGTTCTTC. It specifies CASSWTSGGYNEQFF.

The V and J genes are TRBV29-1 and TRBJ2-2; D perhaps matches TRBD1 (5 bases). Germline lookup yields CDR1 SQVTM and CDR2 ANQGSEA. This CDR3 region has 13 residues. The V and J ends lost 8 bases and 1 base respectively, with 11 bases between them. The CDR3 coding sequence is TGCAGCACAAATACAGGGAACACCGGGGAGCTGTTTTTT. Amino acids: CSTNTGNTGELFF.

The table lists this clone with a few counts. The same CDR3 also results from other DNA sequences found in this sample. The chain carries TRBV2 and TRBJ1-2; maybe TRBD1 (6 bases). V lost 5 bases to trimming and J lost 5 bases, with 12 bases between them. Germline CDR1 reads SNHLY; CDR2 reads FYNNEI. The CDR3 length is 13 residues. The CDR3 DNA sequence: TGTGCCAGCAGTAGACAGGAATTGTATGGCTACACCTTC. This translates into CASSRQELYGYTF.

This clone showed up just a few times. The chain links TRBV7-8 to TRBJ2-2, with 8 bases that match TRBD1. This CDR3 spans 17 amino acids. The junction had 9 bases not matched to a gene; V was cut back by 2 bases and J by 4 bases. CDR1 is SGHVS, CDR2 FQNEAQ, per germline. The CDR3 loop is CASSLSWRQGFTGELFF. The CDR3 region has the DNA TGTGCCAGCAGCTTATCGTGGCGACAGGGGTTCACCGGGGAGCTGTTTTTT.

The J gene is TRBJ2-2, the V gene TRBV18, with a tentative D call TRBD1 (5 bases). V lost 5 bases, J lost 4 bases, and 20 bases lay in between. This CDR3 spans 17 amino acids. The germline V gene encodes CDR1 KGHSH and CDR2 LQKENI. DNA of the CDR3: TGTGCCAGCTCATCAACGACCGGACAATTCGGCACCGGGGAGCTGTTTTTT. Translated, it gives CASSSTTGQFGTGELFF.

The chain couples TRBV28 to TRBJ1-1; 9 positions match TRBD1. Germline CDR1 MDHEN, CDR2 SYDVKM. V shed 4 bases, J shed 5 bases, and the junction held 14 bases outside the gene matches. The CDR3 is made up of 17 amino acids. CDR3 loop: CASSSSGQGWSGTEAFF. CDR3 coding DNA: TGTGCCAGCAGTTCCTCGGGACAGGGTTGGAGCGGTACTGAAGCTTTCTTT.

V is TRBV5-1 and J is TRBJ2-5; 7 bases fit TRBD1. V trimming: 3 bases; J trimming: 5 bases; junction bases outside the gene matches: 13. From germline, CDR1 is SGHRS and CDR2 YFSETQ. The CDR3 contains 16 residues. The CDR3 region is CASSSGHAEGAETQYF. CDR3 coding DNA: TGCGCCAGCAGCTCAGGGCACGCCGAGGGGGCTGAGACCCAGTACTTC.

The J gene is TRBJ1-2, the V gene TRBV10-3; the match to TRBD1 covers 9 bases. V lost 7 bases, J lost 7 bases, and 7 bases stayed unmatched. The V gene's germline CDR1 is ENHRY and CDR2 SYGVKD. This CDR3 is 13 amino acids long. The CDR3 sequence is CAITSGQGVGYTF. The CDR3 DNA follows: TGTGCCATCACCTCGGGACAGGGAGTTGGCTACACCTTC.

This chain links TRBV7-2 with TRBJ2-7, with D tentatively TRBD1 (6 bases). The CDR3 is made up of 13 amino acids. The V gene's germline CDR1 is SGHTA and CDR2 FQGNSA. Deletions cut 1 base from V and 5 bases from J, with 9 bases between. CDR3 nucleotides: TGTGCCAGCAGCTTAGACAGGGACGACGAGCAGTACTTC. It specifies CASSLDRDDEQYF.

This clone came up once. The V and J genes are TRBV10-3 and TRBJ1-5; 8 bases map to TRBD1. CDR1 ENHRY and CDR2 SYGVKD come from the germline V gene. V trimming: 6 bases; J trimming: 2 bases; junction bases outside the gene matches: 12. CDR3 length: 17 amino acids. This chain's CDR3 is CAISDGQGIWGNQPQHF. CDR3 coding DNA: TGTGCCATCAGCGACGGACAGGGTATTTGGGGCAATCAGCCCCAGCATTTT.

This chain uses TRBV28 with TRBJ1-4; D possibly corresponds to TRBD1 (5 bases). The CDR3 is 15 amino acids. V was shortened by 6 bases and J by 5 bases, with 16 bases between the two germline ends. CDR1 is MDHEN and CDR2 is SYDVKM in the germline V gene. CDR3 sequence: CASSSRGGWNEKLFF. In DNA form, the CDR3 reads TGTGCCAGCAGCTCGAGGGGAGGGTGGAATGAAAAACTGTTTTTT.

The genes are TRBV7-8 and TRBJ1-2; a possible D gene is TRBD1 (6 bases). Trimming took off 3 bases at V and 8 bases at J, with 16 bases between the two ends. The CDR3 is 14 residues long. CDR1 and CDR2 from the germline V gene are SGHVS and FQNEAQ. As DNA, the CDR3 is TGTGCCAGCAGCTTCCCCGACAGGTCTGGAGGCTACACCTTC. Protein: CASSFPDRSGGYTF.